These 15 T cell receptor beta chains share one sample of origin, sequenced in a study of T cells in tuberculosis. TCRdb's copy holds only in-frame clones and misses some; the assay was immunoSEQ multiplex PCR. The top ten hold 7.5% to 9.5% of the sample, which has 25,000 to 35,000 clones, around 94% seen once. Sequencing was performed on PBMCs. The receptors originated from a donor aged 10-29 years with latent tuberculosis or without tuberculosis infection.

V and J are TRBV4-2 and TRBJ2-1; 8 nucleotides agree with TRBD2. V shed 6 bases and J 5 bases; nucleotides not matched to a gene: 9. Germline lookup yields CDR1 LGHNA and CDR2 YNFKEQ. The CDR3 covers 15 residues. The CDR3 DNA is TGTGCCAGCAGTCGATCACTAGCGGTGAACAATGAGCAGTTCTTC. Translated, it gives CASSRSLAVNNEQFF.

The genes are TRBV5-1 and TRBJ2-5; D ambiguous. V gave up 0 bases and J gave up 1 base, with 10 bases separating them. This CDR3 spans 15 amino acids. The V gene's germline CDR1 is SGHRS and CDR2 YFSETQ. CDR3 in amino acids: CASSLVGTFQETQYF. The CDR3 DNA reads TGCGCCAGCAGCTTGGTGGGCACATTCCAAGAGACCCAGTACTTC.

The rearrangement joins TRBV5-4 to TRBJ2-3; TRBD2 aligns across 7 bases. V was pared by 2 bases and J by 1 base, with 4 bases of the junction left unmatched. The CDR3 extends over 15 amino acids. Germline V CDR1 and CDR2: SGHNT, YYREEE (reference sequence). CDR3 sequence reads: CASSLLAGGTDTQYF. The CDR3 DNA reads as TGTGCCAGCAGCTTACTGGCGGGAGGCACAGATACGCAGTATTTT.

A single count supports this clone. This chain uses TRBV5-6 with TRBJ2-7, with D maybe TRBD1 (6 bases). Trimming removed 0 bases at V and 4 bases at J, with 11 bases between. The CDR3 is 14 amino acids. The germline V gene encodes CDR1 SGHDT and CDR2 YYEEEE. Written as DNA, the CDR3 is TGTGCCAGCAGCTTGGGTACAGGGAAGTACGAGCAGTACTTC. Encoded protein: CASSLGTGKYEQYF.

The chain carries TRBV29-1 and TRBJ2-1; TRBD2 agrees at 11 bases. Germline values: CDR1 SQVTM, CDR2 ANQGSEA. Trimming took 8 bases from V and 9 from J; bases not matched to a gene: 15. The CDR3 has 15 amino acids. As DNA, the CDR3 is TGCAGCCCCCTCAGGGGCCTAGCGGGGGGCGGTGAGCAGTTCTTC. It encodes CSPLRGLAGGGEQFF.

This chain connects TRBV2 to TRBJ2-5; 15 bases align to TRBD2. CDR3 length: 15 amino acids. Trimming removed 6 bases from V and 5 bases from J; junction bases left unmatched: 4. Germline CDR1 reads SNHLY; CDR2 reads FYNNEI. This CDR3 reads CASSGLAGGGETQYF. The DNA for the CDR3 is TGTGCCAGCAGCGGACTAGCGGGAGGGGGGGAGACCCAGTACTTC.

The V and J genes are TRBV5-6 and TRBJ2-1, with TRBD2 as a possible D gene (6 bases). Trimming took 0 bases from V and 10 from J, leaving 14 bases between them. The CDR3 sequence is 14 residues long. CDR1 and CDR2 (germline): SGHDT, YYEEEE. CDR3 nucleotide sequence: TGTGCCAGCAGCTTGGGACCTAGCGCTCCAGAGCAGTTCTTC. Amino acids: CASSLGPSAPEQFF.

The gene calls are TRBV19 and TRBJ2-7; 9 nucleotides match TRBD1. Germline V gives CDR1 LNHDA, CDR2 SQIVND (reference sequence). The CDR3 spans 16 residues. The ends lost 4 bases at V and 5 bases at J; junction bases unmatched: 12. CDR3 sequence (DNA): TGTGCCAGTAGTAGAGAGGGACAGGGCCTTTCCAACGAGCAGTACTTC. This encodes CASSREGQGLSNEQYF.

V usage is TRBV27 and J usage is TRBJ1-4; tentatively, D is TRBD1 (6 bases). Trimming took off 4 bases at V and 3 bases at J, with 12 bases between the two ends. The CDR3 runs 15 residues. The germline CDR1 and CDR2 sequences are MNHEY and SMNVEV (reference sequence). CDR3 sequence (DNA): TGTGCCAGCAGTTCGAGGGGGATGGCTAATGAAAAACTGTTTTTT. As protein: CASSSRGMANEKLFF.

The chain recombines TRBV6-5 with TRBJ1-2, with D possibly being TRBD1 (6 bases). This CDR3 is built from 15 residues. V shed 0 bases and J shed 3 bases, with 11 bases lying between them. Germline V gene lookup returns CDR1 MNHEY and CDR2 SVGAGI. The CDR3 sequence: CASSYSGGRYYGYTF. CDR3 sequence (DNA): TGTGCCAGCAGTTACTCGGGGGGGCGGTACTATGGCTACACCTTC.

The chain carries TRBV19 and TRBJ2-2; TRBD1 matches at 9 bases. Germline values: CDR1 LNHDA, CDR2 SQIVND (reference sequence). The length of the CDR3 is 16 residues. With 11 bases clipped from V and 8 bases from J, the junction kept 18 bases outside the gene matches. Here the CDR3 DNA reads TGTGCCTCGATTCGTCGACAGGGGGAGTCCGCGGGGGAGCTGTTTTTT. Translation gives CASIRRQGESAGELFF.

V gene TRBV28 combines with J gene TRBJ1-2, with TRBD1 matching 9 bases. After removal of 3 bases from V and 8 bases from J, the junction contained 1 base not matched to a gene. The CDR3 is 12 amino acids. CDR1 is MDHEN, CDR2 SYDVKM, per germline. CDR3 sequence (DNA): TGTGCCAGCAGTTTGGGACAGGGAGGCTACACCTTC. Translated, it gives CASSLGQGGYTF.

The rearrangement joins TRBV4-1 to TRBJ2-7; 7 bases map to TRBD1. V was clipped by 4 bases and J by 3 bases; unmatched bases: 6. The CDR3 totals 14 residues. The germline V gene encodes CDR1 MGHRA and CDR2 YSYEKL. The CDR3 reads CASSLGTDFYEQYF. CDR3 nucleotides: TGCGCCAGCAGCCTCGGGACAGATTTCTACGAGCAGTACTTC.

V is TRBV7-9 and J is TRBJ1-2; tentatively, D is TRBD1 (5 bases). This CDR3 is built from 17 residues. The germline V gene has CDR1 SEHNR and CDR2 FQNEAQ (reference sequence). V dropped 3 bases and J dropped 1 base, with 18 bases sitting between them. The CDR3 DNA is TGTGCCAGCAGCTTCGAACCAGGGTCGGGTGATAACTATGGCTACACCTTC. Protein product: CASSFEPGSGDNYGYTF. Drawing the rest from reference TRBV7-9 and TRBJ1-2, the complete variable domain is DTGVSQNPRHKITKRGQNVTFRCDPISEHNRLYWYRQTLGQGPEFLTYFQNEAQLEKSRLLSDRFSAERPKGSFSTLEIQRTEQGDSAMYLCASSFEPGSGDNYGYTFGSGTRLTVV.

CDR3 sequence (DNA): TGTGCCAGCAGCCAGCGGACTAGCGGACAAGAGACCCAGTACTTC. As protein: CASSQRTSGQETQYF. The chain combines TRBV11-3 with TRBJ2-5; 10 bases are a match to TRBD2. Germline V CDR1 and CDR2: SGHNT, YENEEA. The V gene end was trimmed by 5 bases and the J gene end by 2 bases; junction bases not matched to a gene: 5. The CDR3 loop spans 15 amino acids.